This T cell receptor (beta chain) appears in the sequencing data of a study of T cell repertoires in cytomegalovirus infection. Looking at the study overall: Carrying CMV and the relevant HLA type showed in public TCR beta signatures. The study's findings and limits: The ex vivo response was dominated by HLA-C-restricted CMV-specific TCR beta clonotypes. CMV carriers with the relevant HLA were identified by cumulative public TCR beta family frequency.

TCRdb re-derived calls from the reads in MiXCR, one entry per CDR3 protein. The sample records about 600,000 distinct CDR3 sequences, approximately 24% being singletons. The CDR3 covers 12 residues. V shed 3 bases and J shed 8 bases, with 10 bases lying between them. This clonotype came up many times. The antigen remains undetermined. The chain has TRBV12-3 or TRBV12-4 and TRBJ1-1, with D hard to call. This receptor was identified in a human donor in good health (CMV status not recorded). Some clones in this sample may be carry-over from other donors' samples. Sequencing was done on a sample of CD8+ T cells from PBMCs. CDR3 amino acids: CASSFEAEEAFF. DNA for the CDR3: TGTGCCAGCAGTTTTGAGGCGGAAGAAGCTTTCTTT.